The next 13 T cell receptor beta chains were all read from a single sample in a study of blood T cell repertoires in COVID-19. Repertoires were generated with immunoSEQ multiplex PCR, while TCRdb's copy carries only in-frame clones and drops some. Seen here are approximately 280,000 clones, 70% to 90% observed once, and the top ten hold 9% to 9.5%. Sequenced material: peripheral blood. The receptors were gathered from a man aged 18-30 years with active or convalescent COVID-19.

V usage is TRBV7-2 and J usage is TRBJ1-5; 7 positions match TRBD1. The CDR3 is made up of 15 amino acids. Germline V lookup: CDR1 SGHTA, CDR2 FQGNSA. V gave up 1 base and J gave up 5 bases; unmatched junction bases: 5. CDR3 sequence reads: CASSLGTGLYQPQHF. CDR3 in DNA: TGTGCCAGCAGCTTAGGGACAGGACTTTATCAGCCCCAGCATTTT.

DNA of the CDR3: TGTGCCAGCAGTTTAGAGGCTAGCGGGGGGGCTTTTACTGGGGCCAACGTCCTGACTTTC. Translation gives CASSLEASGGAFTGANVLTF. V usage is TRBV27 and J usage is TRBJ2-6, with 12 bases aligning to TRBD2. CDR1 MNHEY and CDR2 SMNVEV come from the germline V gene (reference sequence). J gave up 2 bases and V 2 bases, and 10 bases lay outside the gene matches. This CDR3 has 20 residues.

The V and J genes are TRBV25-1 and TRBJ2-3; D possibly corresponds to TRBD2 (7 bases). CDR1 MGHDK and CDR2 SYGVNS come from the germline V gene. V was cut by 6 bases and J by 2 bases, with 18 bases left in between. CDR3 length: 16 amino acids. The CDR3 DNA reads TGTGCCAGCAGAGGGGGGGGTAGGGGAATCACAGATACGCAGTATTTT. Amino acid sequence: CASRGGGRGITDTQYF.

V is TRBV10-3 and J is TRBJ2-5, with D maybe TRBD2 (6 bases). V was clipped by 3 bases and J by 7 bases, with 9 bases between them. Germline V gene lookup returns CDR1 ENHRY and CDR2 SYGVKD. The CDR3 loop spans 12 amino acids. The CDR3 DNA reads as TGTGCCATCAGTGACGGGGGTGGGACCCAGTACTTC. Amino acids: CAISDGGGTQYF.

The chain recombines TRBV19 with TRBJ1-5; D uncertain. CDR3 length: 12 amino acids. Between the trimmed V and J ends, which lost 3 bases and 4 bases, there was a span of 4 bases. Germline V gives CDR1 LNHDA, CDR2 SQIVND (reference sequence). The DNA for the CDR3 is TGTGCCAGTAGTATTCAGAATCAGCCCCAGCATTTT. Translating gives CASSIQNQPQHF.

With regard to this clone: This sample includes further DNA sequences coding for the same CDR3. The chain combines TRBV11-2 with TRBJ1-1, with D possibly being TRBD1 (5 bases). The CDR3 runs to 13 residues. Germline V gene data show CDR1 as SGHAT and CDR2 as FQNNGV. Between the trimmed V and J ends, which lost 3 bases and 5 bases, there was a span of 10 bases. The chain's CDR3 is CASSFGGGTEAFF. DNA for the CDR3: TGTGCCAGCAGCTTTGGGGGAGGGACTGAAGCTTTCTTT. The complete variable domain, with remaining parts taken from reference TRBV11-2 and TRBJ1-1, reads EAGVAQSPRYKIIEKRQSVAFWCNPISGHATLYWYQQILGQGPKLLIQFQNNGVVDDSQLPKDRFSAERLKGVDSTLKIQPAKLEDSAVYLCASSFGGGTEAFFGQGTRLTVV.

The chain combines TRBV27 with TRBJ2-7; TRBD1 might be the D (6 bases). CDR1 and CDR2 (germline): MNHEY, SMNVEV (reference sequence). The V end was cut by 3 bases, the J end by 1 base, with 13 bases between. The CDR3 has 15 amino acids. The CDR3 DNA sequence: TGTGCCAGCAGTTTTACAGGGTACGGTTCCTACGAGCAGTACTTC. It yields the protein CASSFTGYGSYEQYF.

The V gene is TRBV5-4, the J gene TRBJ2-3, with D perhaps TRBD1 (6 bases). Germline CDR1 is SGHNT and CDR2 is YYREEE (reference sequence). This CDR3 is 16 amino acids long. Trimming cost V 3 bases and J 1 base, with 15 bases left between them. The CDR3 reads CASSSLQGSGTDTQYF. The CDR3, as DNA: TGTGCCAGCAGCTCCCTTCAGGGGAGTGGCACAGATACGCAGTATTTT. The complete variable domain, with remaining parts taken from reference TRBV5-4 and TRBJ2-3, reads ETGVTQSPTHLIKTRGQQVTLRCSSQSGHNTVSWYQQALGQGPQFIFQYYREEENGRGNFPPRFSGLQFPNYSSELNVNALELDDSALYLCASSSLQGSGTDTQYFGPGTRLTVL.

The V call is TRBV5-5, the J call TRBJ2-7; a possible D gene is TRBD2 (6 bases). Trimming left V 0 bases short and J 0 bases short, with 10 bases between. The germline V gene has CDR1 SGHKS and CDR2 YYEKEE (reference sequence). The CDR3 loop spans 15 amino acids. CDR3 DNA: TGTGCCAGCAGCTTGGGCGGGGTGAGCTCCTACGAGCAGTACTTC. This codes for CASSLGGVSSYEQYF. The complete variable domain, with remaining parts taken from reference TRBV5-5 and TRBJ2-7, reads DAGVTQSPTHLIKTRGQQVTLRCSPISGHKSVSWYQQVLGQGPQFIFQYYEKEERGRGNFPDRFSARQFPNYSSELNVNALLLGDSALYLCASSLGGVSSYEQYFGPGTRLTVT.

The chain is built from TRBV10-3 and TRBJ2-1, with unresolved D. Germline V gene lookup returns CDR1 ENHRY and CDR2 SYGVKD. V lost 10 bases and J lost 6, with 10 bases in between. This CDR3 spans 11 amino acids. For the CDR3, the DNA is TGTGCCACCTACCAATCCAATGAGCAGTTCTTC. Translated: CATYQSNEQFF.

This clone has a single count. J is TRBJ1-2 and V is TRBV4-3; D is unclear. Germline CDR1 LGHNA, CDR2 YSLEER. This CDR3 has 17 residues. V was clipped by 0 bases and J by 1 base, with 15 bases between them. The CDR3 loop reads CASSQDVPYYSNYGYTF. In DNA, the CDR3 is TGCGCCAGCAGCCAAGACGTGCCCTATTACAGTAACTATGGCTACACCTTC.

The V gene is TRBV7-6, the J gene TRBJ2-5, with a weak D call TRBD2 (5 bases). Looked up from germline, CDR1 is SGHVS and CDR2 is FNYEAQ. V lost 5 bases and J lost 7, with 14 bases in between. This CDR3 has 13 residues. The CDR3 DNA reads TGTGCCAGCAGCAACGGACTGAGCGGGACCCAGTACTTC. Translated, it gives CASSNGLSGTQYF.

The rearrangement links TRBV7-6 to TRBJ1-1; maybe TRBD1 (5 bases). Looked up from germline, CDR1 is SGHVS and CDR2 is FNYEAQ. The CDR3 sequence is 13 residues long. Trimming took off 8 bases at V and 0 bases at J, with 10 bases between the two ends. DNA for the CDR3: TGTGCCAGCCGGGGGGATTTGAACACTGAAGCTTTCTTT. Its protein is CASRGDLNTEAFF.